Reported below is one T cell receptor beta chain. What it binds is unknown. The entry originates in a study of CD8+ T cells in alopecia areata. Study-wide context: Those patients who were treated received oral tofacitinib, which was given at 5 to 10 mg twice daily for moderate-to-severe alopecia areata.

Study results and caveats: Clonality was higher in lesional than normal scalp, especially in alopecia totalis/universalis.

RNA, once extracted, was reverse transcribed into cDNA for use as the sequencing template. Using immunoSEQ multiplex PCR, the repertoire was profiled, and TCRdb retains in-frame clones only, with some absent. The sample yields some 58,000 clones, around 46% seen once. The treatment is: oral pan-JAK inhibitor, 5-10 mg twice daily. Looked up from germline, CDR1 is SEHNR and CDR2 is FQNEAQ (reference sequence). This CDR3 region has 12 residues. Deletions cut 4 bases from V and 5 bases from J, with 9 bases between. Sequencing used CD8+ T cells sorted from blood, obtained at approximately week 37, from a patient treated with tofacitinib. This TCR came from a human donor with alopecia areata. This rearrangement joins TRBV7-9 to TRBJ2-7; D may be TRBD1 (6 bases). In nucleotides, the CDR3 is TGTGCCAGCAGCTCAGGGGTCCACGAGCAGTACTTC. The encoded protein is CASSSGVHEQYF.